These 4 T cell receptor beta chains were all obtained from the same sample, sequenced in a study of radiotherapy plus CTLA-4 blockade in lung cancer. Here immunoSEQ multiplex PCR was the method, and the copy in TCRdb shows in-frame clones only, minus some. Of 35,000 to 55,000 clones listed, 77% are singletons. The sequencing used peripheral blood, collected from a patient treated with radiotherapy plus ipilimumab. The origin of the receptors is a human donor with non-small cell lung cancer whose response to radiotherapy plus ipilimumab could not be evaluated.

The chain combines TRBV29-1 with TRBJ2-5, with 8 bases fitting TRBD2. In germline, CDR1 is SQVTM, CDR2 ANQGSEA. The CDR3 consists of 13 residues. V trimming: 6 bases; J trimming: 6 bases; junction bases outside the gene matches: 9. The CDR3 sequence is CSVRGVARKTQYF. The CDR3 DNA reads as TGCAGCGTGCGGGGGGTAGCGAGAAAGACCCAGTACTTC.

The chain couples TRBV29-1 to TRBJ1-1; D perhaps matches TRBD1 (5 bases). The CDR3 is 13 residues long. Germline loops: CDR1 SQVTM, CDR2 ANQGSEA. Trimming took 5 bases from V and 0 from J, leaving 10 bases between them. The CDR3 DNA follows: TGCAGCGTTATCAGGGCTCTGAACACTGAAGCTTTCTTT. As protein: CSVIRALNTEAFF.

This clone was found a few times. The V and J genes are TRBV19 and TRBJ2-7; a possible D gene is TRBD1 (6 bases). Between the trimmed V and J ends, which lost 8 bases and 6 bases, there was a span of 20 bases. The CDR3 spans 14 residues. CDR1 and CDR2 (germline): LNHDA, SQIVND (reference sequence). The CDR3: CASSLGAGVREQYF. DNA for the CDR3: TGTGCCAGTTCTTTGGGGGCAGGGGTTCGCGAGCAGTACTTC.

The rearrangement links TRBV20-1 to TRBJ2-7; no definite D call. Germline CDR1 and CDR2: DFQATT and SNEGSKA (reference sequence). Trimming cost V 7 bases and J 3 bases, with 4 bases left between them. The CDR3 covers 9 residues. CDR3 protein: CSVGYEQYF. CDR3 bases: TGCAGTGTCGGCTACGAGCAGTACTTC.